These T cell receptor beta chains were read from a single sample in a study of blood T cells in healthy people across ages. TCRdb re-called the 5' RACE reads with MiXCR, one entry per CDR3 protein. Among about 780,000 distinct CDR3 sequences listed, more than 35% were seen once. The sample consisted of blood. The source of these receptors is an elderly man in good health. Both conserved end residues are trimmed from each CDR3. D genes are given only for firm matches. Clone size appears in some rows only: once, few, many, or a class for an expanded clone.

cdr3_aa: ASSGGTGHGYT
clone_size: NA
d_call: TRBD1
v_call: TRBV9

cdr3_aa: SARDLGDRGTEAF
clone_size: NA
d_call: TRBD1
v_call: TRBV20-1

cdr3_aa: ASSHRTSSYETQY
clone_size: NA
d_call: TRBD2
v_call: TRBV6-6

cdr3_aa: ASSDLGQNQPQH
clone_size: NA
d_call: TRBD1
v_call: TRBV7-2

cdr3_aa: SATPTNRTDTQY
clone_size: NA
d_call: NA
v_call: TRBV20-1

cdr3_aa: ASSANLLGTEAF
clone_size: NA
d_call: NA
v_call: TRBV11-1

cdr3_aa: ASTLAGTGNNSPLH
clone_size: NA
d_call: TRBD1
v_call: TRBV5-5

cdr3_aa: SAKDGGTDTQY
clone_size: NA
d_call: TRBD2
v_call: TRBV20-1

cdr3_aa: ASSRGTEGWTDTQY
clone_size: NA
d_call: NA
v_call: TRBV11-2

cdr3_aa: ASSDRLAPTDTQY
clone_size: NA
d_call: TRBD2
v_call: TRBV9

cdr3_aa: ATNGRTDTQY
clone_size: NA
d_call: NA
v_call: TRBV15

cdr3_aa: ASSPSPAGTYEQY
clone_size: few
d_call: TRBD2
v_call: TRBV5-1

cdr3_aa: ASSHVTGSKNIQY
clone_size: NA
d_call: NA
v_call: TRBV3-1

cdr3_aa: ASSEGGNQETQY
clone_size: few
d_call: TRBD2
v_call: TRBV6-1

cdr3_aa: SARAASGAYEQY
clone_size: many
d_call: TRBD2
v_call: TRBV20-1

cdr3_aa: SGTEDTQY
clone_size: few
d_call: NA
v_call: TRBV29-1

cdr3_aa: SAGGNTEAF
clone_size: many
d_call: NA
v_call: TRBV20-1

cdr3_aa: SASLKTASYEQY
clone_size: NA
d_call: NA
v_call: TRBV20-1

cdr3_aa: ASSQGRTGRPGELF
clone_size: NA
d_call: TRBD1
v_call: TRBV6-5

cdr3_aa: ASSQSTGAWVDTQY
clone_size: few
d_call: TRBD1
v_call: TRBV5-1

cdr3_aa: ASSYDSPYNEQF
clone_size: many
d_call: NA
v_call: TRBV7-9

cdr3_aa: ASSSQGAPSYEQY
clone_size: once
d_call: TRBD1
v_call: TRBV28

cdr3_aa: ASSSSQGASSYNEQF
clone_size: few
d_call: TRBD1
v_call: TRBV5-1

cdr3_aa: SARAPASGLDEQY
clone_size: few
d_call: TRBD2
v_call: TRBV20-1

cdr3_aa: ASSPVGERENTGELF
clone_size: NA
d_call: TRBD2
v_call: TRBV4-2

cdr3_aa: ASSQQGWAEAF
clone_size: NA
d_call: NA
v_call: TRBV14

cdr3_aa: SASKRAGGSPEQF
clone_size: NA
d_call: TRBD2
v_call: TRBV20-1

cdr3_aa: ASSETGLNTEAF
clone_size: NA
d_call: NA
v_call: TRBV25-1

cdr3_aa: ASSLVPTSGGLNEQF
clone_size: NA
d_call: TRBD2
v_call: TRBV7-6

cdr3_aa: ASSLNGVGRTQY
clone_size: many
d_call: NA
v_call: TRBV12-3/TRBV12-4

cdr3_aa: SVDRDRSEAF
clone_size: NA
d_call: TRBD1
v_call: TRBV29-1

cdr3_aa: ASSRNFQETQY
clone_size: few
d_call: NA
v_call: TRBV12-3/TRBV12-4

cdr3_aa: ASSFDNANTGELF
clone_size: once
d_call: NA
v_call: TRBV28

cdr3_aa: ASSQAGGRETQY
clone_size: NA
d_call: NA
v_call: TRBV14

cdr3_aa: SAGQTGWDAF
clone_size: few
d_call: TRBD1
v_call: TRBV29-1

cdr3_aa: ASSLTGEGEKLF
clone_size: NA
d_call: TRBD1
v_call: TRBV12-3/TRBV12-4

cdr3_aa: ASSFSLAEISYNEQY
clone_size: NA
d_call: TRBD2
v_call: TRBV12-3/TRBV12-4

cdr3_aa: ASSPPGTGVDTQY
clone_size: NA
d_call: NA
v_call: TRBV5-1

cdr3_aa: ASSQGSRETQY
clone_size: few
d_call: NA
v_call: TRBV3-1

cdr3_aa: ASSPIADSSYNEQF
clone_size: few
d_call: NA
v_call: TRBV28

cdr3_aa: ATQREAYNEQF
clone_size: NA
d_call: TRBD2
v_call: TRBV24-1

cdr3_aa: ASSSHGTSGPRTQY
clone_size: few
d_call: TRBD2
v_call: TRBV7-2

cdr3_aa: ASSVRRAGRHETQY
clone_size: NA
d_call: NA
v_call: TRBV7-2

cdr3_aa: ASSPISNIQY
clone_size: few
d_call: NA
v_call: TRBV12-3/TRBV12-4

cdr3_aa: ASSLAGLGDTQY
clone_size: few
d_call: NA
v_call: TRBV28

cdr3_aa: ASSSDRGADTQY
clone_size: many
d_call: TRBD1
v_call: TRBV7-2

cdr3_aa: ASGRLAGDGTDTQY
clone_size: NA
d_call: TRBD2
v_call: TRBV28

cdr3_aa: ASSQADRVSHEQY
clone_size: few
d_call: TRBD1
v_call: TRBV4-2